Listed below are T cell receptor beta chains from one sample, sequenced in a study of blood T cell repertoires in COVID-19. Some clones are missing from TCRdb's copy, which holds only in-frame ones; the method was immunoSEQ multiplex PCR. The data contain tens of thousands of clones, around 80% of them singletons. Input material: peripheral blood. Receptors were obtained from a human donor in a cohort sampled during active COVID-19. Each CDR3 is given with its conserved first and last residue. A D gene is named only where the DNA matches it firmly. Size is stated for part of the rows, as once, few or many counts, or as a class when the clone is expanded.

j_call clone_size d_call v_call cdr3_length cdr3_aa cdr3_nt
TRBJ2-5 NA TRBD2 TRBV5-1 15 CASSLGGRLEETQYF TGCGCCAGCAGCTTAGGCGGGAGGCTGGAAGAGACCCAGTACTTC
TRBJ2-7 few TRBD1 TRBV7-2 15 CASSQIGQGGSEQYF TGTGCCAGCAGCCAGATAGGACAGGGCGGGTCCGAGCAGTACTTC
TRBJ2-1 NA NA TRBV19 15 CASSLPGGTGNEQFF TGTGCCAGTTCCCTCCCGGGCGGGACTGGCAATGAGCAGTTCTTC
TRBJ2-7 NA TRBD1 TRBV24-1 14 CATSGAGTDYEQYF TGTGCCACCAGCGGGGCCGGGACAGACTACGAGCAGTACTTC
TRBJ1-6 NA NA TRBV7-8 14 CASSLGGLPITLHF TGTGCCAGCAGCTTAGGGGGACTGCCCATAACCCTCCACTTT
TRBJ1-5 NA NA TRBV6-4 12 CATLRGDQPQHF TGTGCCACCCTCCGGGGAGATCAGCCCCAGCATTTT
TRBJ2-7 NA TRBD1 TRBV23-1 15 CASSHSGTGGYEQYF TGCGCCAGCAGTCATTCCGGGACAGGGGGATACGAGCAGTACTTC
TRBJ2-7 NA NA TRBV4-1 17 CASSQDPGGAEFYEQYF TGCGCCAGCAGCCAAGATCCTGGCGGGGCAGAATTCTACGAGCAGTACTTC
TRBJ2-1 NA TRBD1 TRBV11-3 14 CASSPGGSYNEQFF TGTGCCAGCAGTCCAGGGGGCTCCTACAATGAGCAGTTCTTC
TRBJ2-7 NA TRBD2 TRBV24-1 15 CATPGVAGDSYEQYF TGTGCCACCCCGGGCGTAGCGGGGGATTCCTACGAGCAGTACTTC
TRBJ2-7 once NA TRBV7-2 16 CASSKYRTRGDYEQYF TGTGCCAGCAGTAAGTATAGGACCAGGGGGGACTACGAGCAGTACTTC
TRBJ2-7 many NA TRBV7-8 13 CASSFGVSNEQYF TGTGCCAGCAGCTTCGGAGTTTCGAACGAGCAGTACTTC
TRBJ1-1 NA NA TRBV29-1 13 CSVWGLSGTEAFF TGCAGCGTTTGGGGTCTAAGCGGCACTGAAGCTTTCTTT
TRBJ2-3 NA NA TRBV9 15 CASSVGAGEEGTQYF TGTGCCAGCAGCGTTGGGGCCGGAGAGGAGGGTACGCAGTATTTT
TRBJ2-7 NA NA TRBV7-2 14 CASSRGTVGSEQYF TGTGCCAGCAGCAGGGGGACGGTCGGCAGCGAGCAGTACTTC
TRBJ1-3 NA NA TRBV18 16 CASSPPGEYSGNTIYF TGTGCCAGCTCACCACCAGGGGAATATTCTGGAAACACCATATATTTT
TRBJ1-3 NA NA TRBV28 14 CASKSGTVGNTIYF TGTGCCAGCAAATCGGGAACAGTAGGAAACACCATATATTTT
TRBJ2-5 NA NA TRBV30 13 CAWARGSRETQYF TGTGCCTGGGCCAGAGGGTCTAGGGAGACCCAGTACTTC
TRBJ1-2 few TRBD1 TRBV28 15 CASSLVRQGAYGYTF TGTGCCAGCAGTTTAGTGAGACAGGGGGCCTATGGCTACACCTTC
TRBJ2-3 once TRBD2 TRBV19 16 CASTRALAVSTDTQYF TGTGCCAGTACCCGCGCACTAGCGGTAAGCACAGATACGCAGTATTTT
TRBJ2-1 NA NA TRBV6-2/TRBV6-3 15 CASSLRGSSYNEQFF TGTGCCAGCAGCCTCCGGGGGAGCTCCTACAATGAGCAGTTCTTC
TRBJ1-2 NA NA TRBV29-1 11 CSVEAGRGYTF TGCAGCGTTGAAGCAGGTAGAGGCTACACCTTC
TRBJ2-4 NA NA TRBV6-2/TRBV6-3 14 CASSYWSAGSIQYF TGTGCCAGCAGTTACTGGTCGGCAGGCAGTATTCAGTACTTC
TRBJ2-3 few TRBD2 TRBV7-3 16 CASSPGAGGGTDTQYF TGTGCCAGCAGCCCCGGGGCGGGAGGGGGCACAGATACGCAGTATTTT
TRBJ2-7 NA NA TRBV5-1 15 CASSSWRGLIYEQYF TGCGCCAGCAGCTCATGGAGGGGGCTGATCTACGAGCAGTACTTC
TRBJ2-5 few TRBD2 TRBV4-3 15 CASSHSVAGEETQYF TGCGCCAGCAGCCATTCTGTAGCGGGAGAAGAGACCCAGTACTTC
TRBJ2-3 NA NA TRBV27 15 CASSTPQSSTDTQYF TGTGCCAGCAGTACCCCACAGTCTTCCACAGATACGCAGTATTTT
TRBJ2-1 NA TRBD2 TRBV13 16 CASSSSGPVTYNEQFF TGTGCCAGCAGCTCTAGCGGACCTGTAACCTACAATGAGCAGTTCTTC
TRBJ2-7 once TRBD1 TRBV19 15 CASSKEGTGAYEQYF TGTGCCAGTAGTAAGGAAGGGACAGGGGCCTACGAGCAGTACTTC
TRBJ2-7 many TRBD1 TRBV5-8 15 CASSKTGTGFYEQYF TGTGCCAGCAGCAAGACCGGGACAGGGTTTTACGAGCAGTACTTC
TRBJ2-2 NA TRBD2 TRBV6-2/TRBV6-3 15 CASSLAGVSTGELFF TGTGCCAGCAGCCTAGCGGGAGTGAGCACCGGGGAGCTGTTTTTT
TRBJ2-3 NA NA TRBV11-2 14 CASSTRVNWDTQYF TGTGCCAGCAGTACCCGGGTGAACTGGGATACGCAGTATTTT
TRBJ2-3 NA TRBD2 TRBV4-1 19 CASSQDSVLAGRTTDTQYF TGCGCCAGCAGCCAAGACTCGGTGCTAGCGGGACGAACCACAGATACGCAGTATTTT
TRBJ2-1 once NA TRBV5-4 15 CASSVGTFDYNEQFF TGTGCCAGCAGCGTCGGGACTTTTGATTACAATGAGCAGTTCTTC
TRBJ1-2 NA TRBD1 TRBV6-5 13 CASRRDRGDGYTF TGTGCCAGCAGAAGGGACAGGGGGGATGGCTACACCTTC
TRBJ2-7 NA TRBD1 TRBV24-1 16 CATSPRGDRGLYEQYF TGTGCCACCAGCCCCAGGGGGGACAGGGGCCTTTACGAGCAGTACTTC
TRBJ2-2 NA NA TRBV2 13 CASRTQDTGELFF TGTGCCAGCAGGACACAAGACACCGGGGAGCTGTTTTTT
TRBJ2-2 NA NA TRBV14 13 CASSQVLGGELFF TGTGCCAGCAGCCAAGTTTTGGGGGGAGAGCTGTTTTTT
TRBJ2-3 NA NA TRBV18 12 CAGSPGGLEQYF TGTGCCGGCTCACCCGGCGGGTTGGAGCAGTATTTT
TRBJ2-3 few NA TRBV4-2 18 CASSQDGEQGSGTDTQYF TGTGCCAGCAGCCAAGACGGAGAACAGGGCTCTGGCACAGATACGCAGTATTTT
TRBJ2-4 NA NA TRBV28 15 CASIPSTGVKNIQYF TGTGCCAGCATACCCAGCACCGGGGTTAAAAACATTCAGTACTTC
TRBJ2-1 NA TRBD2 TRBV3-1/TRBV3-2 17 CASSPRVFGTSLGEQFF TGTGCCAGCAGCCCAAGGGTGTTTGGGACTAGTTTAGGAGAGCAGTTCTTC
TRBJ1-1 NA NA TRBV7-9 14 CASSSQTVNTEAFF TGTGCCAGCAGCAGCCAGACAGTGAACACTGAAGCTTTCTTT
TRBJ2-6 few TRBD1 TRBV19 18 CASSMGGTGGSGANVLTF TGTGCCAGTAGTATGGGAGGGACAGGGGGGTCTGGGGCCAACGTCCTGACTTTC
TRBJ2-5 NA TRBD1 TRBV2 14 CASSRDRGQETQYF TGTGCCAGCAGCCGGGACAGGGGACAAGAGACCCAGTACTTC
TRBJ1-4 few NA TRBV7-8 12 CASSLNREKLFF TGTGCCAGCAGCTTAAACAGGGAAAAACTGTTTTTT
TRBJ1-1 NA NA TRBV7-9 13 CASSFGGGTEAFF TGTGCCAGCAGCTTTGGGGGAGGGACTGAAGCTTTCTTT
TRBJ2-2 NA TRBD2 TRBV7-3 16 CASRERSGSFAGELFF TGTGCCAGCAGGGAACGTAGCGGGAGTTTTGCCGGGGAGCTGTTTTTT
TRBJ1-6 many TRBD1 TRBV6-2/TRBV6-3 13 CASSGTGLSPLHF TGTGCCAGCAGCGGGACAGGACTTTCACCCCTCCACTTT
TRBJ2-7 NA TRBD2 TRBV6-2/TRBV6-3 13 CASSRGGSYEQYF TGTGCCAGCAGCCGCGGGGGCTCCTACGAGCAGTACTTC
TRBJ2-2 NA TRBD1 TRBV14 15 CASSQRTGPTGELFF TGTGCCAGCAGCCAAAGGACAGGGCCAACCGGGGAGCTGTTTTTT
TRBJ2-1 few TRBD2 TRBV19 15 CASSMGTSGYNEQFF TGTGCCAGTAGTATGGGAACTAGCGGCTACAATGAGCAGTTCTTC
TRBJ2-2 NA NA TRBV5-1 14 CASSWAANTGELFF TGCGCCAGCAGCTGGGCAGCGAACACCGGGGAGCTGTTTTTT
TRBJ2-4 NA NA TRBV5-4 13 CATAGEAKNIQYF TGTGCCACCGCCGGGGAGGCCAAAAACATTCAGTACTTC
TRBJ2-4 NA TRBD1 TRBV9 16 CASSVELSGRGNIQYF TGTGCCAGCAGCGTAGAGCTCTCGGGCAGGGGGAACATTCAGTACTTC
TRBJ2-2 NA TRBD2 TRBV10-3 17 CAISDGGLAGFTGELFF TGTGCCATCAGTGACGGGGGACTAGCGGGTTTCACCGGGGAGCTGTTTTTT